A few counts support the clone carrying this T cell receptor beta chain. Clones were sequenced by immunoSEQ multiplex PCR, and TCRdb holds only the in-frame ones, with some missing. The sample records about 230,000 clones, over 70% being singletons. Germline V gene data show CDR1 as SNHLY and CDR2 as FYNNEI. CDR3 size: 15 residues. Trimming removed 6 bases from V and 4 bases from J, with 13 bases in between. This entry belongs to a study of blood T cell repertoires in COVID-19. The rearrangement joins TRBV2 to TRBJ2-6; D is perhaps TRBD2 (6 bases). The sequenced material came from peripheral blood. The origin of this receptor is a man aged 35-49 years with active or convalescent COVID-19. CDR3 nucleotide sequence: TGTGCCAGCAGCGGAGGGGTGGCCGGGGCCAACGTCCTGACTTTC. Translated: CASSGGVAGANVLTF.